This T cell receptor beta chain derives from a study of neurological immune-mediated disorders. The CDR3 is 16 residues long. The V and J ends lost 5 bases and 0 bases, in that order; junction bases with no gene match: 7. The germline gives CDR1 SNHLY, CDR2 FYNNEI. TCRdb called the 5' RACE reads again in MiXCR, with one record for every CDR3 protein. The table has 70,000 to 75,000 distinct CDR3 sequences, roughly 13% seen once. Time point meaning: longitudinal time-point 1 (baseline). 2 million unsorted PBMCs were stored in RNAlater at -80 °C before RNA extraction. There are many counts of this clonotype.

The sequenced sample consisted of PBMCs. The V and J genes are TRBV2 and TRBJ1-3; 7 positions agree with TRBD1. The source of this sequence is a female donor with HTLV-1-associated myelopathy (HAM/TSP). This chain's CDR3 is CASSREGAFSGNTIYF. CDR3 bases: TGTGCCAGCAGTAGGGAGGGGGCCTTCTCTGGAAACACCATATATTTT.